The rows below give T cell receptor beta chains drawn from one sample of a study of breast tumors, draining lymph nodes, adjacent tissues. TCRdb re-called the multiplex PCR reads with MiXCR, one entry per CDR3 protein. The repertoire has some 200,000 distinct CDR3 sequences, approximately 33% of them found once; the top ten carry 4.3%. Sequencing was carried out using axillary lymph node tissue. Receptors were obtained from a female donor with breast cancer. Some clones in this sample may be carry-over from other donors' samples. Each CDR3 is given with its conserved first and last residue. The D gene is left open where the match is weak. Where a row states a size, it is once, few, many or the class of an expanded clone; other rows omit it.

size	J	D	length	V	CDR3	DNA
many	TRBJ2-7	NA	14	TRBV6-5	CASSHSRGTYEQYF	TGTGCCAGCAGTCACTCGCGGGGTACCTACGAGCAGTACTTC
many	TRBJ2-2	NA	17	TRBV7-9	CASSFPGRPSPTGELFF	TGTGCCAGCAGCTTCCCGGGACGCCCTTCCCCCACCGGGGAGCTGTTTTTT
many	TRBJ2-5	TRBD2	15	TRBV15	CATSRAGGVQETQYF	TGTGCCACCAGCAGAGCGGGGGGGGTCCAAGAGACCCAGTACTTC
NA	TRBJ2-1	TRBD2	15	TRBV7-2	CARDSLTSAYNEQFF	TGTGCTAGAGATTCGTTGACTAGCGCCTACAATGAGCAGTTCTTC
many	TRBJ1-5	NA	15	TRBV19	CASSPSEVVGQPQHF	TGTGCCAGTAGTCCCAGCGAAGTAGTGGGTCAGCCCCAGCATTTT
NA	TRBJ1-6	NA	16	TRBV7-3	CASSLNAGTLNSPLHF	TGTGCCAGCAGCTTAAATGCAGGGACCCTAAATTCACCCCTCCACTTT
NA	TRBJ2-5	TRBD1	15	TRBV5-8	CASSADWTGGETQYF	TGTGCCAGCAGCGCCGACTGGACAGGGGGGGAGACCCAGTACTTC
NA	TRBJ2-6	NA	15	TRBV19	CASSSQGMGGNVLTF	TGTGCCAGTAGTTCACAGGGGATGGGGGGCAACGTCCTGACTTTC
NA	TRBJ2-1	NA	13	TRBV20-1	CSARDGGYNEQFF	TGCAGTGCTAGAGATGGGGGTTACAATGAGCAGTTCTTC
many	TRBJ2-1	TRBD2	15	TRBV7-2	CASSKASGRWNEQFF	TGTGCCAGCAGCAAAGCTAGCGGGAGATGGAATGAGCAGTTCTTC
few	TRBJ2-4	NA	16	TRBV30	CAWSVSGVGAKNIQYF	TGTGCCTGGAGTGTATCCGGGGTTGGGGCCAAAAACATTCAGTACTTC
many	TRBJ2-1	NA	11	TRBV20-1	CSASHGHEQFF	TGCAGTGCTAGTCATGGCCATGAGCAGTTCTTC
many	TRBJ2-1	TRBD2	15	TRBV7-2	CASSRGGSSYNEQFF	TGTGCCAGCAGCCGGGGAGGGAGCTCCTACAATGAGCAGTTCTTC
NA	TRBJ1-6	TRBD1	14	TRBV6-5	CASSDRGGNSPLHF	TGTGCCAGCAGTGACAGGGGTGGTAATTCACCCCTCCACTTT
NA	TRBJ2-7	TRBD2	15	TRBV20-1	CSASGRTSGIYEQYF	TGCAGTGCTAGTGGCCGGACTAGCGGAATATACGAGCAGTACTTC
many	TRBJ2-7	TRBD2	15	TRBV7-8	CASSLPAGGGGEQYF	TGTGCCAGCAGCTTACCGGCTGGCGGGGGAGGTGAGCAGTACTTC
many	TRBJ2-7	NA	13	TRBV14	CASSQDLALNPYF	TGTGCCAGCAGCCAAGATCTCGCCCTAAATCCGTACTTC
NA	TRBJ1-2	NA	14	TRBV7-3	CASSPLAGADGYTF	TGTGCCAGCAGCCCTTTAGCGGGGGCGGATGGCTACACCTTC
many	TRBJ2-5	NA	10	TRBV29-1	CGGYQETQYF	TGCGGGGGGTACCAAGAGACCCAGTACTTC
NA	TRBJ1-2	TRBD1	13	TRBV20-1	CSAKDRALYGYTF	TGCAGTGCTAAGGACAGGGCCCTCTATGGCTACACCTTC
many	TRBJ2-3	NA	12	TRBV5-1	CASRENTDTQYF	TGCGCCAGCAGGGAAAACACAGATACGCAGTATTTT
many	TRBJ2-7	NA	14	TRBV6-6	CASTPWDGPNEQYF	TGTGCCAGCACCCCCTGGGACGGCCCTAACGAGCAGTACTTC
medium-sized	TRBJ1-2	TRBD1	15	TRBV30	CAWSAGGGVGYGYTF	TGTGCCTGGAGCGCAGGGGGAGGGGTAGGCTATGGCTACACCTTC
many	TRBJ2-1	TRBD1	15	TRBV7-7	CASSLATGPANEQFF	TGTGCTAGCAGCTTAGCGACAGGGCCGGCCAATGAGCAGTTCTTC
NA	TRBJ2-2	NA	18	TRBV7-2	CASSPGGQGDTNTGELFF	TGTGCCAGCAGCCCGGGGGGTCAGGGGGACACGAACACCGGGGAGCTGTTTTTT
many	TRBJ2-3	NA	13	TRBV6-2/TRBV6-3	CASQGTGTDTQYF	TGTGCCAGCCAGGGTACGGGCACAGATACGCAGTATTTT
many	TRBJ2-7	NA	12	TRBV19	CASSIGDREQYF	TGTGCCAGTAGTATTGGGGATCGCGAGCAGTACTTC
few	TRBJ2-3	TRBD2	17	TRBV6-2/TRBV6-3	CASSYLWTSGSTDTQYF	TGTGCCAGCAGTTACCTGTGGACTAGCGGTAGCACAGATACGCAGTATTTT
NA	TRBJ2-6	TRBD2	22	TRBV19	CASSIHQGDTSGNSSGANVLTF	TGTGCCAGTAGTATACACCAGGGGGATACTAGCGGGAATAGCTCTGGGGCCAACGTCCTGACTTTC
NA	TRBJ2-1	TRBD2	17	TRBV29-1	CSVDPYQTSGTLNEQFF	TGCAGCGTTGACCCTTACCAGACTAGCGGGACTCTCAATGAGCAGTTCTTC
NA	TRBJ2-7	TRBD2	14	TRBV10-2	CASTLTSGAYEQYF	TGCGCCAGCACCTTGACTAGCGGGGCGTACGAGCAGTACTTC
NA	TRBJ1-1	NA	15	TRBV5-1	CASSSHPTGGTEAFF	TGCGCCAGCAGCTCGCACCCTACAGGCGGCACTGAAGCTTTCTTT
NA	TRBJ2-3	TRBD2	14	TRBV29-1	CRFVAGAYTDTQYF	TGCAGATTCGTAGCGGGGGCCTACACAGATACGCAGTATTTT
many	TRBJ2-7	NA	11	TRBV12-3/TRBV12-4	CASSFGEEQYF	TGTGCCAGCAGTTTCGGTGAAGAGCAGTACTTC
NA	TRBJ2-5	NA	23	TRBV18	CASSPQPNYEQYFGCGEQETQYF	NA
NA	TRBJ1-6	NA	16	TRBV7-8	CASSLGTGVYNSPLHF	TGTGCCAGCAGCTTGGGTACGGGGGTCTATAATTCACCCCTCCACTTT
many	TRBJ2-7	NA	15	TRBV29-1	CSVEDQAGSSYEQYF	TGCAGCGTTGAAGATCAGGCAGGGAGCTCCTACGAGCAGTACTTC
NA	TRBJ2-1	NA	15	TRBV29-1	CSSSTLTNSYNEQFF	TGCAGCTCCAGTACGCTAACCAACTCCTACAATGAGCAGTTCTTC
many	TRBJ2-1	TRBD1	15	TRBV5-1	CASSLGTGIYNEQFF	TGCGCCAGCAGCTTGGGGACAGGGATATACAATGAGCAGTTCTTC
many	TRBJ2-1	TRBD2	16	TRBV9	CASSVLAGGTNNEQFF	TGTGCCAGCAGCGTACTCGCGGGGGGGACCAACAATGAGCAGTTCTTC
NA	TRBJ1-6	NA	14	TRBV14	CASSQSGNSSPLPF	TGCGCCAGCAGCCAATCCGGGAATAGTTCACCCCTCCCCTTT
many	TRBJ2-1	NA	11	TRBV11-2	CASSPGTGPFF	TGTGCCAGCAGCCCCGGGACCGGGCCGTTCTTC
many	TRBJ2-3	NA	12	TRBV29-1	CSVEGTTDTQYF	TGCAGCGTTGAGGGGACCACAGATACGCAGTATTTT
NA	TRBJ1-2	TRBD1	12	TRBV20-1	CSAEGTGNGYTF	TGCAGTGCTGAAGGGACAGGGAATGGCTACACCTTC
NA	TRBJ1-2	NA	12	TRBV25-1	CARGWQGSGYTF	TGTGCTAGAGGATGGCAGGGAAGTGGCTACACCTTC
few	TRBJ1-1	TRBD1	15	TRBV20-1	CSARRDRGRGTEAFF	TGCAGTGCTAGGAGGGACAGGGGGCGAGGGACTGAAGCTTTCTTT
many	TRBJ2-7	NA	11	TRBV12-3/TRBV12-4	CASSVQVVQYF	TGTGCCAGCAGTGTCCAGGTTGTGCAGTACTTC
many	TRBJ2-1	NA	13	TRBV19	CASSQDSYNEQFF	TGTGCCAGTAGTCAGGACAGCTACAATGAGCAGTTCTTC
many	TRBJ2-1	NA	14	TRBV6-1	CASSSPSMSNEQFF	TGTGCCAGCAGTTCCCCAAGCATGAGCAATGAGCAGTTCTTC
many	TRBJ2-5	TRBD1	13	TRBV12-3/TRBV12-4	CASRQTGGETQYF	TGTGCCAGCAGGCAGACAGGGGGAGAGACCCAGTACTTC
NA	TRBJ2-2	NA	16	TRBV15	CATSRGATGFTGELFF	TGTGCCACCAGCAGAGGGGCCACAGGGTTTACCGGGGAGCTGTTTTTT
many	TRBJ2-3	NA	16	TRBV5-4	CASSLPGTPGADTQYF	TGTGCCAGCAGCTTGCCCGGGACACCGGGCGCAGATACGCAGTATTTT
few	TRBJ2-2	TRBD1	15	TRBV28	CASYGGQGATGELFF	TGTGCCAGCTATGGGGGACAGGGGGCCACCGGGGAGCTGTTTTTT
NA	TRBJ2-7	TRBD1	13	TRBV7-9	CASSPGAGGLKYF	TGTGCCAGCAGCCCGGGGGCAGGGGGCCTTAAGTACTTC
many	TRBJ2-7	TRBD2	19	TRBV11-2	CASSAPGLAGGLMVGEQYF	TGTGCCAGCAGCGCACCGGGACTAGCGGGAGGGCTGATGGTGGGCGAGCAGTACTTC
NA	TRBJ1-6	TRBD1	20	TRBV6-4	CASSVSPGQGAWGSGSPLHF	TGTGCCAGCAGTGTCTCGCCGGGACAGGGGGCATGGGGATCGGGTTCACCCCTCCACTTT
few	TRBJ2-3	NA	13	TRBV28	CASSLVRPDTQYF	TGTGCCAGCAGTTTAGTAAGACCAGATACGCAGTATTTT
NA	TRBJ2-5	TRBD1	15	TRBV28	CASSPGTVKEETQYF	TGTGCCAGCAGTCCCGGGACAGTGAAAGAAGAGACCCAGTACTTC
many	TRBJ2-2	TRBD1	17	TRBV7-9	CASSRNQGAENTGELFF	TGTGCCAGCAGCCGAAACCAGGGGGCAGAGAACACCGGGGAGCTGTTTTTT
many	TRBJ2-7	TRBD2	17	TRBV20-1	CSASLGTSGSRSYEQYF	TGCAGTGCTAGCTTGGGGACTAGCGGGAGTAGGAGCTACGAGCAGTACTTC